This T cell receptor beta chain was found in a study of shared clonotypes between healthy human individuals. This clone was counted many times. Method: immunoSEQ multiplex PCR; TCRdb's copy keeps in-frame clones and lacks some. The sample lists about 490,000 clones; around 78% were seen once. The CDR3 runs to 15 residues. V shed 0 bases and J shed 3 bases, with 12 bases lying between them. Germline V gene data show CDR1 as SGHTS and CDR2 as YDEGEE. V is TRBV5-8 and J is TRBJ1-2; D is possibly TRBD1 (5 bases). The material sequenced was PBMCs. The receptor comes from a woman aged 40-49 years in good health. Some clones in this sample may be carry-over from other donors' samples. The CDR3 DNA reads as TGTGCCAGCAGCTTGGAATCAGGGCTGGACTATGGCTACACCTTC. It encodes CASSLESGLDYGYTF.